This TCR beta chain was found in a study of vaccination and CD4 T cells after COVID-19. Study-level findings and limits: From a median of roughly 20 to 40, SARS-CoV-2-reactive clonotypes increased, though not significantly. The appearance of a median approximately 90% of reactive clones in convalescent patients occurred only post-vaccination.

Treatment meaning: roughly 10-day PBMC culture with coronavirus spike peptide pools or control peptides (ViraFEST assay). Both day 3 and day 7 involved replacing half of the medium with fresh IL-2 medium. Cultured CD4+ T cell DNA was sequenced using the Oncomine TCR Beta short-read assay. TCRdb recomputed calls from the PCR reads with MiXCR, one row per CDR3 protein. The sample has roughly 7,000 distinct CDR3 sequences, about 80% seen once. Between the trimmed V and J ends, which lost 2 bases and 4 bases, there was a span of 14 bases. This CDR3 comprises 15 residues. From germline, CDR1 is SSHAT and CDR2 FNYEAQ (reference sequence). On this clonotype itself: Its antigen remains unknown.

This clonotype was obtained from a human donor who had recovered from COVID-19. The source material was CD4+ T cells from blood, cultured in vitro. V usage is TRBV7-7 and J usage is TRBJ2-5, with D perhaps assigned TRBD1 or TRBD2 (5 bases each). This CDR3 is CASSLPGTTVETQYF. CDR3 sequence (DNA): TGTGCCAGCAGCTTACCCGGGACCACCGTAGAGACCCAGTACTTC.